This T cell receptor (beta chain) is from a study of T cells in Graves' hyperthyroidism and ophthalmopathy (dated by TCRdb to between 2018 and 2021). For context, the study as a whole: Peripheral blood samples were taken at the time of initial diagnosis, prior to any treatment. To identify TCR V-J signatures that set the groups apart, the researchers used a discovery cohort of 100 or so patients, made up of 43 with Graves' ophthalmopathy and about 60 with stable Graves' hyperthyroidism. Prospective prediction of ophthalmopathy was tested in an independent validation cohort consisting of about 19 hyperthyroidism patients and more than 15 patients who later progressed to ophthalmopathy. The 95 to 100 discovery patients were randomly divided into training and test sets at a 7:3 ratio. Thyroid tissue and blood T-cell repertoires from several Graves' hyperthyroidism patients were also compared in the study. After blood sampling, hyperthyroidism patients were treated with methimazole at a starting dose of 30 mg daily, and ophthalmopathy patients were treated with high-dose intravenous methylprednisolone. TCR Vbeta CDR3 sequencing of fewer than 150 peripheral blood samples (under 45 ophthalmopathy, about 74 hyperthyroidism and approximately 17 progressor patients) is reported in the paper. On the study overall, not on this receptor specifically: A 13 V-J signature model separated ophthalmopathy from stable hyperthyroidism, with 87.88% sensitivity and roughly 81% specificity in cross-validation and 80%/75% in testing. No statistical method was used to fix the sample size in advance, and group allocation was not hidden from the investigators. Most expanded thyroid clonotypes (frequency above 0.001) were also detected in blood, a finding suggesting that blood repertoires may reflect thyroid immune responses. In validation, the model predicted progression to ophthalmopathy with approximately 69% sensitivity and around 72% specificity, a median of approximately 6.7 months before onset.

The germline V gene (reference sequence) gives CDR1 as SEHNR and CDR2 as FQNEAQ. For this chain, trimming is 4 bases at the V end and 7 bases at the J end, and the number of junction bases without a gene match is 7. From the cysteine through the phenylalanine, the CDR3 covers 15 amino acids. Here the CDR3 DNA is all that survives: 45 bases in frame from base 1. This clonotype was seen a handful of times. Its cognate antigen has yet to be identified. There are no base qualities to consult, and no much larger clone falls within one base. The TCR beta CDR3 regions were amplified from RNA transcripts. For the first round of RT-PCR on the TCR CDR3, the HTBI primer set was used together with the Qiagen OneStep RT-PCR kit. A second multiplex PCR round built the libraries, followed by size selection and purification. Libraries were sequenced paired-end with 100 bp reads on an Illumina HiSeq2000. The study's own analysis went as follows. SOAPnuke was used to process the raw data, with reads discarded if the reads contained adapters or uncalled bases, had a mean Phred below 15, or lacked an exact constant-primer or identifier match. COPE v1.2.5 was used to merge the high-quality paired reads, and each unique nucleotide sequence was defined as a clonotype. Clonotypes were aligned to IMGT TRBV, TRBD and TRBJ reference segments using MiTCR v1.1. The analysis was restricted to V-J combinations with a frequency above 0.0001, which together covered 99% to 99.2% of the repertoires. The TCS score was defined as the ratio of F50 (clonal expansion) to E x V (chaos), calculated using BLOSUM62-based TCRdist between CDR3 peptides within each V-J. Welch's t-statistics and random forest reduced several hundred V-J features to around 14, which were used in a naive Bayes classifier (R e1071). Using fastp trimming at Q25 and MiXCR clonotype assembly, TCRdb reanalyzed the public sequencing data and kept in-frame beta chains. One record per CDR3 amino acid sequence lists the most common genes and DNA. The V and J calls and clone size come from TCRdb's table, not from the authors' own analysis. The sample data list a few hundred thousand distinct CDR3 sequences, and about a sixth of these were observed just once. The ten largest make up approximately 30% of the sample.

Hyperthyroidism patients were newly diagnosed, had a disease duration of under 2 months, and were aged 18 to 65 years. The study excluded patients with uncontrolled infections, other autoimmune diseases, pregnancy or lactation. Diagnoses were based on clinical symptoms, serum thyroxine and TRAb, thyroid ultrasound and orbital computed tomography. Blood from progressor patients was drawn when they were first diagnosed with hyperthyroidism, before any ophthalmopathy symptoms appeared. Ficoll-Paque density gradient centrifugation was used to isolate PBMCs from approximately 11 ml of fresh peripheral blood. Progressor patients were first diagnosed with Graves' hyperthyroidism and then developed ophthalmopathy during follow-up. Total RNA was extracted using Trizol reagent, and RNA quality was assessed on an Agilent 2100 Bioanalyzer.

The sample comprised blood. This sequence uses TRBV7-9 and TRBJ2-1, with 10 central nucleotides matching TRBD2. The receptor's source is a woman aged 18 to 35 with Graves' hyperthyroidism that later progressed to Graves' ophthalmopathy. The sequence in DNA is TGTGCCAGCAGCTCCGCTAGCGGGAGTGGGAATGAGCAGTTCTTC. Its protein reads: CASSSASGSGNEQFF.